Listed below are T cell receptor beta chains from one sample, sequenced in a study of OX40 agonist ivuxolimab in advanced cancers. The method was immunoSEQ multiplex PCR; TCRdb's version includes in-frame clones alone and lacks a portion of them. The sample lists tens of thousands of clones, about 88% occurring once. Sequencing was performed on CD4+ or CD8+ T cells sorted from blood, taken in a trial of the OX40 agonist ivuxolimab. The receptors originated from an adult with an advanced solid tumor such as melanoma, head and neck, liver or kidney cancer. The CDR3 runs from the conserved cysteine through the conserved F or W. A D gene is named only where the DNA matches it firmly.

v_call	d_call	j_call	cdr3_aa
TRBV5-1	.	TRBJ1-1	CASSLRDGMNTEAFF
TRBV5-1	.	TRBJ1-4	CASSVDRLTNEKLFF
TRBV6-6	TRBD1	TRBJ1-4	CASSYQTGGEEKLFF
TRBV18	.	TRBJ1-1	CASSPLQLQGNTEAFF
TRBV5-1	.	TRBJ1-3	CASSLSGLQGNTIYF
TRBV7-2	.	TRBJ2-7	CASSSTGVHEQYF
TRBV30	.	TRBJ2-2	CAWRANRAGELFF
TRBV5-5	.	TRBJ1-4	CASSFSPLPATNEKLFF
TRBV13	TRBD2	TRBJ2-3	CASSLGTSAYTQYF
TRBV28	TRBD1	TRBJ2-7	CASLQGDPYEQYF
TRBV14	.	TRBJ2-1	CASSGTGLVHNEQFF
TRBV18	.	TRBJ1-3	CASSLRERSRGNTIYF
TRBV7-3	TRBD2	TRBJ2-1	CASAGDSTMRQFF
TRBV5-1	.	TRBJ2-7	CASSLEQGLSYEQYF
TRBV19	TRBD2	TRBJ2-5	CASSTGTSGGETQYF
TRBV25-1	TRBD1	TRBJ1-2	CASSEFVTGGTGYTF
TRBV4-2	.	TRBJ1-4	CASSQGEENEKLFF
TRBV7-2	.	TRBJ1-2	CASSLAYNYGYTF
TRBV30	.	TRBJ2-7	CAWSVQYEQYF
TRBV5-6	TRBD2	TRBJ2-3	CASSLGIAGGDTQYF
TRBV27	.	TRBJ2-7	CASSFGSRGHEQYF
TRBV6-4	.	TRBJ1-6	CASKSLADSGNSPLHF
TRBV6-5	.	TRBJ1-2	CASGQGNYGYTF
TRBV5-4	TRBD1	TRBJ1-1	CANSRDRGNPEAFF
TRBV5-4	.	TRBJ1-1	CASSLRGNTEAFF
TRBV7-3	.	TRBJ2-3	CASSPRGGFGADTQYF
TRBV4-3	.	TRBJ1-5	CASSQAPDSNQPQHF
TRBV7-8	.	TRBJ2-3	CASSLGENTQYF
TRBV10-3	TRBD1	TRBJ1-6	CATLPGTGEGSPLHF
TRBV18	TRBD1	TRBJ2-7	CASSLRDWDSLHF
TRBV11-2	.	TRBJ2-7	CASSPLSLASYEQYF
TRBV10-3	.	TRBJ2-7	CAISEQGLYEQYF
TRBV7-3	.	TRBJ1-1	CASSLVGNTEAFF
TRBV19	.	TRBJ1-4	CASPTGPRGEKLFF
TRBV6-4	TRBD2	TRBJ2-2	CASSITSGANTGELFF
TRBV11-2	.	TRBJ2-7	CASSLASGGGSYEQYF
TRBV2	.	TRBJ2-7	CASSISTRVEQYF
TRBV6-4	.	TRBJ1-2	CASSDLPLVGYTF
TRBV5-1	.	TRBJ1-5	CASSIPQHF
TRBV6-5	TRBD1	TRBJ2-7	CATRVGTGGGEQYF
TRBV11-2	.	TRBJ2-1	CASSAFNLQFF
TRBV2	.	TRBJ2-7	CASSYKRAYEQYF
TRBV18	.	TRBJ2-7	CASSPTTQPYEQYF
TRBV27	.	TRBJ2-1	CASSLGVSGEQFF
TRBV7-8	.	TRBJ1-1	CASRPVGPGNTEAFF
TRBV2	.	TRBJ2-2	CASLGTVGELFF